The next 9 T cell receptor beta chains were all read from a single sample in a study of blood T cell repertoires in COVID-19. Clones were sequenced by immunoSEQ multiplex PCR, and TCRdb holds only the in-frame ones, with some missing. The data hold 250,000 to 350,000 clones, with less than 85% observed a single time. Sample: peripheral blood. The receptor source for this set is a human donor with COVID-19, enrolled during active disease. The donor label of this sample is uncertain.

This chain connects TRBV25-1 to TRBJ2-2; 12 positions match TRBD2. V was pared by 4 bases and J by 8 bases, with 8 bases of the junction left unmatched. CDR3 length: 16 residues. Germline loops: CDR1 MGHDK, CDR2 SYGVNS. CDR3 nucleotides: TGTGCCAGCAGTGCACGGACTAGCGGGACCTCTGGGGAGCTGTTTTTT. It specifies CASSARTSGTSGELFF.

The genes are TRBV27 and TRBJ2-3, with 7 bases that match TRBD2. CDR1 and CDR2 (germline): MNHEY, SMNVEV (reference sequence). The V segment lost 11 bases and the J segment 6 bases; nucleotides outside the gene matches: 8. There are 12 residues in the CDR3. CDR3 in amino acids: CAHPWGGDTQYF. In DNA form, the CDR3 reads TGTGCCCACCCCTGGGGGGGGGATACGCAGTATTTT.

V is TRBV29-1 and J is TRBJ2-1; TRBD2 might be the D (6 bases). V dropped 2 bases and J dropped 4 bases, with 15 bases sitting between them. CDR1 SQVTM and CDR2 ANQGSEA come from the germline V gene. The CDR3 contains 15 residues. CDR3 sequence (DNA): TGCAGCGTTGAAACTCGTGCGGGGATATACAATGAGCAGTTCTTC. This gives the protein CSVETRAGIYNEQFF.

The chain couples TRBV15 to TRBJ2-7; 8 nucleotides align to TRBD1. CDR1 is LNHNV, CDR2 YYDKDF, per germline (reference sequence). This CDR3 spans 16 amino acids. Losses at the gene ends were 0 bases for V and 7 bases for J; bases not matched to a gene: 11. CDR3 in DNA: TGTGCCACCAGCAGAGATATCCAGGGGGCTTACCAAGAGCAGTACTTC. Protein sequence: CATSRDIQGAYQEQYF.

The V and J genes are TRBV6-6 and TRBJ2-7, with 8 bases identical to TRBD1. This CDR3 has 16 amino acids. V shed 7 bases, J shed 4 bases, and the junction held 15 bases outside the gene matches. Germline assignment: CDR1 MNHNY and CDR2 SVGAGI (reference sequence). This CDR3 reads CASTTLGTGRSYEQYF. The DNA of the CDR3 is TGTGCCAGCACTACCTTAGGGACAGGCCGGTCGTACGAGCAGTACTTC.

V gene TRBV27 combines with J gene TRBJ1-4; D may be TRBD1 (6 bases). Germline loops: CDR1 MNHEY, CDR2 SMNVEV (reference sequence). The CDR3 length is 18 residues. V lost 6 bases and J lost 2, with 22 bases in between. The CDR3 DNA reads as TGTGCCAGCAGCCCAAACAGGGCCGGGGTTGGGACTAATGAAAAACTGTTTTTT. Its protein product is CASSPNRAGVGTNEKLFF.

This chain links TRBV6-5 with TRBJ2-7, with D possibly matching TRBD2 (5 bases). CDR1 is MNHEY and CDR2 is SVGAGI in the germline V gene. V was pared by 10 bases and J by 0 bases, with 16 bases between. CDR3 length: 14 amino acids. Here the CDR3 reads CATRGAVLSYEQYF. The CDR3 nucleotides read TGTGCCACCCGGGGAGCAGTCCTCTCCTACGAGCAGTACTTC.

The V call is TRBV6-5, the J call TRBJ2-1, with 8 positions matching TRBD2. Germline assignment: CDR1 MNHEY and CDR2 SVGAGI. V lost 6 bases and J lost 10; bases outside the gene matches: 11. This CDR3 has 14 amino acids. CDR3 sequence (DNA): TGTGCCAGCAGCCGAGGGGCCTCGGGGGGGGAGCAGTTCTTC. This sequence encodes CASSRGASGGEQFF.

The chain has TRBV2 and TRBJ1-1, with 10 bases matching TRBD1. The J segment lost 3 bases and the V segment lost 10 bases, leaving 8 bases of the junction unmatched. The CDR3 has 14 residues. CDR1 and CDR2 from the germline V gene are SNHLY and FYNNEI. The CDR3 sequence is CATTRDRGYTEAFF. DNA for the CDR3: TGTGCCACAACCCGGGACAGGGGATACACTGAAGCTTTCTTT. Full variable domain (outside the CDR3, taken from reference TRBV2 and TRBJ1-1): EPEVTQTPSHQVTQMGQEVILRCVPISNHLYFYWYRQILGQKVEFLVSFYNNEISEKSEIFDDQFSVERPDGSNFTLKIRSTKLEDSAMYFCATTRDRGYTEAFFGQGTRLTVV.